The clone carrying this T cell receptor (beta chain) came up a few times. No antigen is known for it. The sample comes from a study of post-analysis software for immune sequencing data. Whole-study context: Relapsing-remitting, secondary progressive and progressive-relapsing multiple sclerosis courses were included. General observations from the study: Analysis by F measure revealed that same-batch samples clustered strongly together.

TCR beta cDNA libraries had unique molecular identifiers. MiXCR was run by TCRdb on the PCR reads, yielding one entry per CDR3 protein. The sample comprises about 200,000 distinct CDR3 sequences, over 25% of which are singletons, and 3% to 3.5% rests with the top ten. The sequenced material came from blood. The sequence came from a girl under 18 with multiple sclerosis.

CDR3 nucleotides: TGCGCCAGCAGCCAAGTCAGGGGGGGGGCCCCAGATACGCAGTATTTT. Residues: CASSQVRGGAPDTQYF. J is TRBJ2-3 and V is TRBV4-1; the D call may be TRBD1 or TRBD2 (7 bases each). The CDR3 spans 16 residues. Trimming stripped 1 base from V and 4 bases from J, with 15 bases between. Per germline, CDR1 MGHRA and CDR2 YSYEKL.